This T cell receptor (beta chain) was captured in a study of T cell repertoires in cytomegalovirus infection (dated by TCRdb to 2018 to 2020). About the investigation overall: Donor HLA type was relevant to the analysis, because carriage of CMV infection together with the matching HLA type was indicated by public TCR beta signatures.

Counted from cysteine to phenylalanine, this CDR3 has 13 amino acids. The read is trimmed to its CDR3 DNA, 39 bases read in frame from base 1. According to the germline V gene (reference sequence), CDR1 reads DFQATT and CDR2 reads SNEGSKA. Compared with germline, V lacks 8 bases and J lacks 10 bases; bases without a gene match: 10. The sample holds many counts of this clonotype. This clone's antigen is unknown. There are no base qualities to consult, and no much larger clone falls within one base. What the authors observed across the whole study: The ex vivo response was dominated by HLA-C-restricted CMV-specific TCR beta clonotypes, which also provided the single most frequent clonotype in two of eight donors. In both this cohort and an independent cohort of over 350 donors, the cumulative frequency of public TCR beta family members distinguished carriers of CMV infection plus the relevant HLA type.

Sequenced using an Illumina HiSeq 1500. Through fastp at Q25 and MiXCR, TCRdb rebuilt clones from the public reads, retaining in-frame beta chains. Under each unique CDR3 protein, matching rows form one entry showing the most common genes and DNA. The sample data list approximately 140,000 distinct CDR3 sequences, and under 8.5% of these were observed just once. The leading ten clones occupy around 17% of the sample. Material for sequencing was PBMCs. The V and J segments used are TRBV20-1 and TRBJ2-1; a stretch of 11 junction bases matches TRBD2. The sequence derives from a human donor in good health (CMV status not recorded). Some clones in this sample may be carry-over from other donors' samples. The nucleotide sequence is TGCAGTTCCCCGGGACTAGCGGCGCAGGAGCAGTTCTTC. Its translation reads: CSSPGLAAQEQFF.